This TCR delta chain was documented in a study of gamma-delta chains in newborns, infants, children. Study-wide background: Innate gammadelta T cells reportedly expand polyclonally right after birth, driven by microbial exposure, per the title.

This clone was observed a few times. TCRdb re-processed the reads via CATT. The table has about 1,600 delta-chain clones, roughly two fifths seen once. Trimming removed 0 bases from V and 1 base from J; junction bases left unmatched: 8. Germline V gene lookup returns CDR1 GEAIGNYY and CDR2 EKD. This CDR3 is built from 17 residues. Sequencing was done on a sample of blood. The clonotype originates from a child who had a fever. The chain employs TRDV2 and TRDJ1; TRDD3 matches at 9 bases. The DNA of the CDR3 is TGTGCCTGTGACACCCTTACTGGGGGAGGTCTCACCGATAAACTCATCTTT. Amino acid sequence: CACDTLTGGGLTDKLIF.